This T cell receptor beta chain stems from a study of T cell responses to AZD1222 COVID-19 vaccine. Broader study findings: Repertoires were collected only later (after the peak T cell response had occurred).

Data came from immunoSEQ multiplex PCR; TCRdb stores just in-frame clones and leaves some out. The data hold 120,000 to 150,000 clones, with roughly 90% observed a single time. Turning to this clone: Its antigen remains unknown.

The sample here was peripheral blood, taken 28 days after the second AZD1222 dose. This receptor was obtained from an adult who received the AZD1222 COVID-19 vaccine.

The CDR3 coding sequence is TGTGCCAGCAGTGGCGGGACCGGGACAGGGTTTCACGAGCAGTACTTC. Translating it yields CASSGGTGTGFHEQYF. The V call is TRBV6-1, the J call TRBJ2-7; 9 bases are a match to TRBD1. J gave up 5 bases and V 4 bases, and 12 bases lay outside the gene matches. The germline CDR1 and CDR2 sequences are MNHNS and SASEGT. There are 16 residues in the CDR3.